This TCR beta chain was captured in a study of blood T cell repertoires in COVID-19. Study in general: Acute and convalescent COVID-19 samples came from the United States, Italy and Spain. Sample material is recorded as cDNA or gDNA derived from T cells, B-cell-depleted T cells, or PBMCs.

The CDR3 runs 16 residues. Germline values: CDR1 SGHTA, CDR2 FQGNSA. The V and J ends lost 4 bases and 4 bases, in that order; junction bases with no gene match: 6. In the source study's methods: Reference gene primer amplification in the assay estimated nucleated cell counts. Profiling relied on immunoSEQ multiplex PCR, and the TCRdb table lists in-frame clones only, not all of them. V and J calls and clone size are given by that table; D and trimming were obtained from the DNA. The data show approximately 32,000 clones, about 86% seen once. This TCR was recovered from an older woman with active COVID-19. The chain links TRBV7-2 to TRBJ2-5; 13 positions match TRBD2. The specimen was peripheral blood. The CDR3 region is CASSSRLAGGRETQYF. The CDR3 DNA is TGTGCCAGCAGCTCCCGACTAGCGGGGGGCCGAGAGACCCAGTACTTC.